This TCR beta chain is drawn from a study of post-analysis software for immune sequencing data (dated by TCRdb to the mid-2010s). Background for the entire study: Relapsing-remitting, secondary progressive and progressive-relapsing multiple sclerosis were recorded as disease courses, and subtype annotation was lacking for some patients. The patient repertoires were set against eleven to twelve previously published healthy control repertoires from donors whose ages ranged from roughly 6 to 25 years. A subset of samples was prepared in parallel using single-end sample barcoding, then pooled and co-amplified after Illumina adapter ligation. The research as a whole found: Patients showed significantly higher frequencies than controls for about 5 TRBV segments, among them TRBV5-6, TRBV5-1 and TRBV20-1. Significantly lower normalized Chao1 diversity was found in multiple sclerosis patients than in controls, suggesting substantial peripheral T-cell clonal expansion. The multiple sclerosis patient group was slightly younger than the control group. When samples were clustered directly using the F measure, samples prepared in the same batch co-clustered strongly, which prompted a batch-effect correction.

Sequences LGHDT (CDR1) and YNNKEL (CDR2) are obtained from the germline V gene (reference sequence). From V the trimming removes 11 bases and from J it removes 3 bases, while the gene matches leave 9 bases of the junction unaccounted for. There are 13 amino acids in the CDR3, from cysteine to phenylalanine inclusive. The retained sequence is limited to the CDR3, 39 bases, with the frame set at the first base. To prepare the library, PCR was applied. TCRdb records Illumina HiSeq 2500 as the sequencer. To reduce PCR and sequencing biases, unique molecular identifiers were incorporated into the TCR beta cDNA libraries. Every 1 to 10 million input T cells yielded roughly 500,000 cDNA molecules, meaning each molecule approximated one T cell. Patient libraries were prepared and sequenced with the same protocol used for the earlier healthy control dataset. Samples belonging to the same batch were prepared together, multiplexed and sequenced on a shared HiSeq lane. The authors' analysis ran thus. MIGEC was used to process the raw barcoded reads, and molecular identifier groups with only a single read were discarded before consensus assembly and CDR3 extraction. VDJtools was used for post-analysis of the clonotype tables, with diversity normalized by down-sampling every dataset to the smallest sample size. Repertoire overlap clustering matched CDR3 amino acid but not nucleotide sequences to correct batch-related cross-sample contamination. TCRdb trimmed the raw reads at Q25, called clones with MiXCR and kept productive beta chains. Each CDR3 protein gets just one entry, which takes the most common genes and DNA from the rows behind it. TCRdb, rather than the study authors, made the V and J calls. In this sample the table shows approximately 770,000 distinct CDR3 sequences, 40% to 55% of which occur a single time. Just under 5% of the sample comes from the top ten.

To demonstrate the VDJtools post-analysis software, TCR beta repertoires were profiled from the peripheral blood of 10 to 15 young patients with multiple sclerosis. The multiple sclerosis patients were children and adolescents ranging in age from roughly 6 to 15 years. The count of this clonotype is one. No cognate antigen has been identified for it. The sample holds no much larger clone one base away, and base qualities are not on file. This sequence was found in a girl aged 10 to 17 with multiple sclerosis. What was sequenced was blood. The rearrangement joined TRBV3-1 to TRBJ2-7, and 8 junctional nucleotides match TRBD2. The CDR3 region has the sequence CARWVAGSYEQYF. The sequence in DNA is TGTGCCCGTTGGGTAGCGGGGAGCTACGAGCAGTACTTC.